The 15 T cell receptor beta chains listed next were all sequenced from one sample in a study of regulatory T cells in long-lasting Graves disease. According to the study, TCR beta libraries were built with iRepertoire HTBI primers and CDR3-region Arm-PCR. TCRdb reprocessed the multiplex PCR reads via MiXCR and lists one record per CDR3 protein. The table lists 350,000 to 450,000 distinct CDR3 sequences, over 15% of them singletons. As for time point: newly diagnosed GD, antithyroid drugs for less than 3 months. PBMC-extracted RNA yielded the TCR library. Another study also made use of these data, one on T cells in Graves' hyperthyroidism and ophthalmopathy.

The sample consisted of peripheral blood mononuclear cells (PBMCs), taken at new diagnosis, from a patient treated with antithyroid drugs. These receptors originate from a man in his forties with Graves disease.

This clonotype has only a few counts. V usage is TRBV6-1 and J usage is TRBJ2-5; 10 bases fit TRBD2. Losses at the gene ends were 1 base for V and 4 bases for J; bases not matched to a gene: 15. Germline-derived CDR1 and CDR2 are MNHNS and SASEGT. This CDR3 comprises 19 residues. This chain's CDR3 is CASSEGTLAGVSIGETQYF. The CDR3 DNA follows: TGTGCCAGCAGTGAAGGGACTCTAGCGGGGGTTAGTATAGGAGAGACCCAGTACTTC.

This clonotype was recorded a few times. The chain couples TRBV19 to TRBJ2-4, with D possibly TRBD2 on 5 matching bases. CDR1 and CDR2 (germline): LNHDA, SQIVND (reference sequence). V lost 3 bases and J lost 4, with 7 bases in between. This CDR3 has 13 amino acids. DNA for the CDR3: TGTGCCAGTAGTATCAGGAGGAAAAACATTCAGTACTTC. It translates to CASSIRRKNIQYF.

This clonotype showed up many times. V and J are TRBV30 and TRBJ1-1; D is perhaps TRBD1 (5 bases). V gave up 3 bases and J gave up 3 bases, with 23 bases separating them. CDR1 and CDR2 (germline): GTSNPN, SVGIG (reference sequence). This CDR3 spans 17 amino acids. In DNA form, the CDR3 reads TGTGCCTGGAGGGGACGTTTGGGGAGACGGCGGGACACTGAAGCTTTCTTT. Protein product: CAWRGRLGRRRDTEAFF. Filled out from reference TRBV30 and TRBJ1-1, the complete variable domain reads SQTIHQWPATLVQPVGSPLSLECTVEGTSNPNLYWYRQAAGRGLQLLFYSVGIGQISSEVPQNLSASRPQDRQFILSSKKLLLSDSGFYLCAWRGRLGRRRDTEAFFGQGTRLTVV.

This clonotype was recorded many times. V is TRBV5-1 and J is TRBJ2-7, with a tentative D call TRBD2 (6 bases). This CDR3 is 15 amino acids long. Deletions cut 0 bases from V and 2 bases from J, with 12 bases between. Germline V gene sequence: CDR1 SGHRS, CDR2 YFSETQ. The DNA of the CDR3 is TGCGCCAGCAGCTTGGATTGGCGGGGAACCTACGAGCAGTACTTC. Amino acids: CASSLDWRGTYEQYF.

The chain links TRBV7-3 to TRBJ2-3; no clear D gene. The CDR3 sequence is 17 residues long. The germline V gene encodes CDR1 SGHTA and CDR2 FQGTGA. V was trimmed by 4 bases and J by 5 bases, leaving 22 bases between them. The CDR3, as DNA: TGTGCCAGCAGCTCCCCATTAAAGGCGGCACTCCGAGATACGCAGTATTTT. This translates into CASSSPLKAALRDTQYF.

This clonotype was observed at least ten times. The chain links TRBV7-9 to TRBJ2-7, with 8 positions matching TRBD1. This CDR3 is built from 16 residues. The germline gives CDR1 SEHNR, CDR2 FQNEAQ (reference sequence). V was clipped by 0 bases and J by 6 bases; unmatched bases: 10. The CDR3 DNA reads as TGTGCCAGCAGCTTAGCCTTGACAGGGGAAGGTGGCGAGCAGTACTTC. Protein product: CASSLALTGEGGEQYF.

In this sample, this clonotype turned up a few times. This chain uses TRBV3-1 with TRBJ1-3; D remains ambiguous. Germline V gives CDR1 LGHDT, CDR2 YNNKEL (reference sequence). This CDR3 comprises 13 residues. Trimming shortened V by 5 bases and J by 2 bases, and 7 bases separated the two germline ends. The CDR3 protein is CASSYSAGNTIYF. Written as DNA, the CDR3 is TGTGCCAGCAGCTATTCAGCTGGAAACACCATATATTTT.

The V and J genes are TRBV7-6 and TRBJ2-1; D gene unclear. V lost 5 bases and J 5 bases, leaving 16 bases between the germline ends. Germline-derived CDR1 and CDR2 are SGHVS and FNYEAQ. The CDR3 runs to 15 residues. The CDR3 DNA reads TGTGCCAGCAGCGTACAGTGGCTCGGGCACAATGAGCAGTTCTTC. This sequence encodes CASSVQWLGHNEQFF. The full variable domain, with the rest looked up from reference TRBV7-6 and TRBJ2-1, is GAGVSQSPRYKVTKRGQDVALRCDPISGHVSLYWYRQALGQGPEFLTYFNYEAQQDKSGLPNDRFSAERPEGSISTLTIQRTEQRDSAMYRCASSVQWLGHNEQFFGPGTRLTVL.

In its sample, this clonotype was seen many times. This chain connects TRBV13 to TRBJ2-3; 9 bases fit TRBD1. V lost 4 bases, J lost 10 bases, and 12 bases stayed unmatched. CDR1 and CDR2 from the germline V gene are PRHDT and FYEKMQ (reference sequence). The CDR3 has 15 residues. The CDR3 here is CASSSDRGAVDAQYF. The CDR3 nucleotides are TGTGCCAGCAGCTCGGACAGGGGCGCCGTGGATGCGCAGTATTTT.

This clonotype was seen repeatedly, ten times or more. The chain links TRBV30 to TRBJ2-7; D not resolved. CDR3 length: 13 amino acids. Trimming stripped 1 base from V and 5 bases from J, with 12 bases between. CDR1 is GTSNPN, CDR2 SVGIG, per germline (reference sequence). CDR3 in DNA: TGTGCCTGGAGTGGGACCTGGACCCACGAGCAGTACTTC. This codes for CAWSGTWTHEQYF.

This clonotype was seen repeatedly, ten times or more. The chain links TRBV2 to TRBJ2-1, with D possibly TRBD2 on 7 matching bases. The DNA end favors TRBJ2-5, so the J call may be wrong. Germline CDR1 SNHLY, CDR2 FYNNEI. CDR3 size: 13 residues. The DNA of the CDR3 is TGTGCCAGAAGAGGGGGGGCCCCGGAGACCCAGTACTTC. This translates into CARRGGAPETQYF.

This clonotype was counted between two and nine times. Likely a read error: the CDR3 ends without its conserved phenylalanine or tryptophan. The chain couples TRBV11-2 to TRBJ1-6; no clear D gene. The CDR3 extends over 13 amino acids. The V end was cut by 1 base, the J end by 11 bases, with 9 bases between. Looked up from germline, CDR1 is SGHAT and CDR2 is FQNNGV. This chain's CDR3 is CASSLVGFPPLHL. CDR3 in DNA: TGTGCCAGCAGCTTAGTAGGTTTTCCACCCCTCCACCTT.

This clonotype appeared many times. An end of the junction does not agree with germline; a read error may underlie this. CDR3 DNA: TGTGCCAGCAGCTTTTTGTTGAGCTATGGCTACACCTTC. This encodes CASSFLLSYGYTF. The chain couples TRBV5-1 to TRBJ1-2; D not certain. Germline-derived CDR1 and CDR2 are SGHRS and YFSETQ. This CDR3 comprises 13 residues.

This clonotype was seen at least ten times. The chain recombines TRBV7-3 with TRBJ2-3; 7 bases are a match to TRBD2. The V and J ends lost 3 bases and 5 bases, in that order; junction bases with no gene match: 8. Germline values: CDR1 SGHTA, CDR2 FQGTGA. The CDR3 has 15 residues. This CDR3 is CASSFIGGREDTQYF. CDR3 in DNA: TGTGCCAGCAGCTTTATCGGGGGGAGAGAAGATACGCAGTATTTT.

On this clonotype itself: This may be a read error, as it is one base from a much larger clone. This chain links TRBV20-1 with TRBJ2-6; possible D gene TRBD1, 5 bases. The CDR3 runs 16 residues. Trimming stripped 7 bases from V and 3 bases from J, with 19 bases between. The germline V gene encodes CDR1 DFQATT and CDR2 SNEGSKA (reference sequence). CDR3 loop: CSVWAGPNFGANVLTF. DNA of the CDR3: TGCAGTGTTTGGGCAGGGCCAAACTTTGGGGCCAACGTCCTGACTTTC.